This TCR beta chain was obtained from a study of cytomegalovirus exposure and HLA in healthy donors. Notes on the study in general: The likely explanation for a cluster of highly shared sequence variants was sequencing artifact.

Researchers ran the PCR with 60 Vbeta and 13 Jbeta primers. Only in-frame clones appear in the TCRdb table, and some are missing; sequencing was by immunoSEQ multiplex PCR. The sample shows about 58,000 clones, and approximately 2% sits with its ten largest clones. Worth noting for this clone: Its antigen is as yet unknown.

CDR1 is KGHSH and CDR2 is LQKENI in the germline V gene. With 6 bases clipped from V and 0 bases from J, the junction kept 4 bases outside the gene matches. The CDR3 covers 15 residues. The V and J genes are TRBV18 and TRBJ2-1, with 8 bases matching TRBD2. The sample taken for sequencing was PBMCs. The source of this sequence is a woman aged 18-29 years in good health and CMV-seronegative. CDR3 nucleotides: TGTGCCAGCTCCCAAAGCGGGAGCTCCTACAATGAGCAGTTCTTC. Protein sequence: CASSQSGSSYNEQFF.